What follows are 31 T cell receptor beta chains derived from one specimen sequenced in a study of T cells in Graves' hyperthyroidism and ophthalmopathy (dated by TCRdb to between 2018 and 2021). To prepare the library, multiplex PCR was applied. The reads were generated on an Illumina HiSeq 2000. TCR beta CDR3 regions were amplified from RNA transcripts. The first round of RT-PCR for the TCR CDR3 was performed with the HTBI primer set and the Qiagen OneStep RT-PCR kit. In TCRdb, the public reads were trimmed at Q25 with fastp and aligned with MiXCR, with productive beta chains retained. All rows with the same CDR3 protein become a single entry with the most common DNA and genes. This sample lists about half a million distinct CDR3 sequences; around a fifth were detected once. Around 50% of the sample goes to the ten largest clones. The sample taken for sequencing was blood. The source of these receptors is an older woman with Graves' ophthalmopathy.

This clonotype was recorded at least ten times. The chain joins TRBV6-1 to TRBJ2-7; D tentatively fits TRBD1 or TRBD2 (6 bases each). Trimming shortened V by 6 bases and J by 6 bases, and 15 bases separated the two germline ends. Germline CDR1 reads MNHNS; CDR2 reads SASEGT. The CDR3 length is 13 residues. CDR3: CASRGAGFGEQYF. CDR3 coding DNA: TGTGCCAGCAGGGGGGCGGGATTCGGCGAGCAGTACTTC.

This chain links TRBV19 with TRBJ2-2, with D possibly matching TRBD1 (5 bases). V lost 4 bases and J 0 bases, leaving 12 bases between the germline ends. The CDR3 spans 16 residues. The germline V gene encodes CDR1 LNHDA and CDR2 SQIVND (reference sequence). The DNA of the CDR3 is TGTGCCAGTAGTAAGGGCAGGGCGACGAACACCGGGGAGCTGTTTTTT. Amino acids: CASSKGRATNTGELFF.

This clonotype has just a few counts. The chain has TRBV20-1 and TRBJ2-3; 12 bases are a match to TRBD1. Unmatched junction bases numbered 5, after V lost 2 bases and J lost 2 bases. Per germline, CDR1 DFQATT and CDR2 SNEGSKA (reference sequence). This CDR3 has 16 residues. The CDR3 DNA reads as TGCAGTGCTAGACAGGCGGGACAGGGGGCCACAGATACGCAGTATTTT. This codes for CSARQAGQGATDTQYF.

The chain recombines TRBV5-1 with TRBJ1-2; D may be TRBD1 (5 bases). Between the trimmed V and J ends, which lost 3 bases and 8 bases, there was a span of 14 bases. Germline V gene lookup returns CDR1 SGHRS and CDR2 YFSETQ. This CDR3 has 13 amino acids. CDR3 sequence reads: CASSWDLPGGYTF. The CDR3 coding sequence is TGCGCCAGCAGCTGGGACCTCCCGGGGGGCTACACCTTC.

Only a few counts were recorded for this clonotype. This may arise from a read error, as a much more abundant clone is one base away. The rearrangement uses TRBV2 and TRBJ1-6, with D uncertain. Per germline, CDR1 SNHLY and CDR2 FYNNEI. The length of the CDR3 is 13 residues. With 2 bases removed from V and 9 bases from J, the gap between germline ends came to 8 bases. The CDR3 spells CASSEQSSSPLHF. CDR3 coding DNA: TGTGCCAGCAGTGAACAGAGTAGTTCACCCCTCCACTTT.

This clonotype was seen a few times. The rearrangement joins TRBV5-6 to TRBJ2-1; 7 nucleotides align to TRBD2. Germline-derived CDR1 and CDR2 are SGHDT and YYEEEE. The CDR3 has 13 residues. V shed 2 bases, J shed 7 bases, and the junction held 3 bases outside the gene matches. CDR3 sequence: CASSLVGGNEQFF. As DNA, the CDR3 is TGTGCCAGCAGCTTAGTGGGGGGGAATGAGCAGTTCTTC.

This clonotype was recorded a few times. The V and J genes are TRBV28 and TRBJ2-7; 11 bases are shared with TRBD2. CDR1 is MDHEN, CDR2 SYDVKM, per germline. Germline trimming cut 10 bases from V and 5 bases from J; bases unmatched to any gene: 10. This CDR3 spans 14 amino acids. CDR3 protein: CATVRLAGSHEQYF. The CDR3 DNA is TGTGCCACCGTAAGACTAGCGGGATCCCACGAGCAGTACTTC. The whole variable domain, filled in from reference TRBV28 and TRBJ2-7, reads DVKVTQSSRYLVKRTGEKVFLECVQDMDHENMFWYRQDPGLGLRLIYFSYDVKMKEKGDIPEGYSVSREKKERFSLILESASTNQTSMYLCATVRLAGSHEQYFGPGTRLTVT.

V is TRBV9 and J is TRBJ2-2; TRBD1 matches at 7 bases. J lost 2 bases, V lost 2 bases, and 3 bases had no gene match. The CDR3 covers 15 residues. Germline loops: CDR1 SGDLS, CDR2 YYNGEE. CDR3 in amino acids: CASSVGDRNTGELFF. The CDR3 DNA sequence: TGTGCCAGCAGCGTTGGGGACAGAAACACCGGGGAGCTGTTTTTT. Filled out from reference TRBV9 and TRBJ2-2, the complete variable domain reads DSGVTQTPKHLITATGQRVTLRCSPRSGDLSVYWYQQSLDQGLQFLIQYYNGEERAKGNILERFSAQQFPDLHSELNLSSLELGDSALYFCASSVGDRNTGELFFGEGSRLTVL.

This clonotype came up many times. The chain employs TRBV30 and TRBJ2-5, with 8 positions matching TRBD2. The CDR3 extends over 15 amino acids. V gave up 1 base and J gave up 5 bases; unmatched junction bases: 9. Germline V gives CDR1 GTSNPN, CDR2 SVGIG (reference sequence). The CDR3, as DNA: TGTGCCTGGAGTGCCCGCGGGGGGCGCTGGGAGACCCAGTACTTC. This sequence encodes CAWSARGGRWETQYF. The entire variable domain, with the rest obtained from reference TRBV30 and TRBJ2-5, is as follows: SQTIHQWPATLVQPVGSPLSLECTVEGTSNPNLYWYRQAAGRGLQLLFYSVGIGQISSEVPQNLSASRPQDRQFILSSKKLLLSDSGFYLCAWSARGGRWETQYFGPGTRLLVL.

This clonotype has more than one count but fewer than ten. The chain uses TRBV6-2 or TRBV6-3 and TRBJ2-3, with 12 bases fitting TRBD2. Germline V CDR1 and CDR2: MNHEY, SVGEGT. There are 16 residues in the CDR3. V was pared by 0 bases and J by 4 bases, with 2 bases of the junction left unmatched. For the CDR3, the DNA is TGTGCCAGCAGTTACTCGGCTAGCGGGAGGGCAGATACGCAGTATTTT. It encodes CASSYSASGRADTQYF.

This clonotype has a single count. The chain employs TRBV5-4 and TRBJ1-1; D might be TRBD1 (6 bases). V was clipped by 4 bases and J by 0 bases, with 16 bases between them. Germline V gives CDR1 SGHNT, CDR2 YYREEE (reference sequence). The CDR3 is 16 amino acids. CDR3 nucleotides: TGTGCCAGCAGCAGGCAGAGGGGGGGGTTGAACACTGAAGCTTTCTTT. It specifies CASSRQRGGLNTEAFF.

As for this clonotype: Since a much larger clone is just one base distant, this may be a read error. The chain uses TRBV7-2 and TRBJ1-5; D gene unclear. Germline CDR1 and CDR2: SGHTA and FQGNSA. V was clipped by 0 bases and J by 0 bases, with 6 bases between them. This CDR3 contains 15 residues. The CDR3 is CASSLAHNSNQPQHF. The CDR3 coding sequence is TGTGCCAGCAGCTTAGCACACAATAGCAATCAGCCCCAGCATTTT.

In this sample, this clonotype turned up a few times. This chain joins TRBV30 and TRBJ2-1; 10 positions match TRBD2. J lost 4 bases, V lost 2 bases, and 2 bases had no gene match. The CDR3 runs to 14 residues. Germline CDR1 GTSNPN, CDR2 SVGIG (reference sequence). The chain's CDR3 is CAWSKLAGYNEQFF. The CDR3 region has the DNA TGTGCCTGGAGTAAACTAGCGGGATACAATGAGCAGTTCTTC.

This clonotype appeared a few times. DNA of the CDR3: TGTGCCAGCAGTTTCACGGTAGGGGAGCAGTTCTTC. This translates into CASSFTVGEQFF. V and J are TRBV27 and TRBJ2-1; the D is unclear. From germline, CDR1 is MNHEY and CDR2 SMNVEV (reference sequence). The V and J ends lost 3 bases and 10 bases respectively, with 10 bases between them. This CDR3 is built from 12 residues.

This clonotype has at least ten counts. The genes are TRBV28 and TRBJ1-5; unclear D gene. CDR1 and CDR2 from the germline V gene are MDHEN and SYDVKM. V was pared by 2 bases and J by 0 bases, with 8 bases between. The CDR3 is 15 amino acids. CDR3 in amino acids: CASSLAGASNQPQHF. DNA for the CDR3: TGTGCCAGCAGTTTAGCAGGAGCTAGCAATCAGCCCCAGCATTTT.

The chain combines TRBV7-9 with TRBJ2-1, with D possibly TRBD2 on 7 matching bases. The ends were cut back, 5 bases at V and 10 bases at J, with 15 bases in the middle. Germline V gene sequence: CDR1 SEHNR, CDR2 FQNEAQ (reference sequence). CDR3 size: 13 residues. CDR3 sequence reads: CASSVGGVREQFF. CDR3 nucleotides: TGTGCCAGCAGCGTAGGGGGGGTTCGGGAGCAGTTCTTC. The variable domain in full, completed from reference TRBV7-9 and TRBJ2-1, reads DTGVSQNPRHKITKRGQNVTFRCDPISEHNRLYWYRQTLGQGPEFLTYFQNEAQLEKSRLLSDRFSAERPKGSFSTLEIQRTEQGDSAMYLCASSVGGVREQFFGPGTRLTVL.

This clonotype was found a few times. V is TRBV3-1 and J is TRBJ1-2, with 8 positions matching TRBD1. CDR3 length: 17 residues. Per germline, CDR1 LGHDT and CDR2 YNNKEL (reference sequence). The junction had 14 bases not matched to a gene; V was cut back by 4 bases and J by 4 bases. CDR3 coding DNA: TGTGCCAGCAGCCCCCCCGCCGGACAGGGACCGTTCTATGGCTACACCTTC. Translating gives CASSPPAGQGPFYGYTF.

This clonotype came up a few times. The chain uses TRBV2 and TRBJ1-2; D is possibly TRBD1 (5 bases). This CDR3 has 16 residues. The germline V and J ends were trimmed by 4 bases and 5 bases, with 20 bases remaining between them. CDR1 and CDR2 from the germline V gene are SNHLY and FYNNEI. CDR3 DNA sequence: TGTGCCAGCAGTGGGGCAGGCGCCATCGGGGGGTATGGCTACACCTTC. Its translation is CASSGAGAIGGYGYTF.

V usage is TRBV6-1 and J usage is TRBJ1-4, with D perhaps TRBD1 (5 bases). The CDR3 covers 15 residues. Germline V gene data show CDR1 as MNHNS and CDR2 as SASEGT. The V gene lost 5 bases and the J gene lost 7 bases, with 17 bases spanning the gap. Here the CDR3 DNA reads TGTGCCAGCAGTAATCGGGCAATCGGGGCTGAAAAACTGTTTTTT. It specifies CASSNRAIGAEKLFF.

Details on this clonotype: A much larger clone differs from this one at a single base, so this may be a read error. The rearrangement links TRBV2 to TRBJ1-1; a possible D gene is TRBD1 (5 bases). CDR1 SNHLY and CDR2 FYNNEI come from the germline V gene. Deletions cut 3 bases from V and 4 bases from J, with 15 bases between. The CDR3 is 15 residues long. The CDR3 nucleotides are TGTGCCAGCAGTGATCCCGGGACGGCGAGCACTGAAGCTTTCTTT. Residues: CASSDPGTASTEAFF.

The genes are TRBV5-1 and TRBJ2-2, with D unresolved. The V gene lost 8 bases and the J gene lost 8 bases, with 7 bases spanning the gap. The CDR3 runs 10 residues. CDR1 SGHRS and CDR2 YFSETQ come from the germline V gene. The CDR3 nucleotides read TGCGCCAGGAGGTCGGGGGAGCTGTTTTTT. It encodes CARRSGELFF.

As regards this clonotype: At one of its ends the junction is not consistent with the germline gene, which may arise from a read error. V gene TRBV5-1 combines with J gene TRBJ2-7; 8 nucleotides line up with TRBD2. Germline assignment: CDR1 SGHRS and CDR2 YFSETQ. The CDR3 runs to 14 residues. CDR3 sequence reads: CANSLYSGSYEQYF. CDR3 coding DNA: TGCGCCAACAGCTTGTACAGCGGGAGCTACGAGCAGTACTTC.

Many counts were recorded for this clonotype. This sequence joins TRBV28 and TRBJ2-2; TRBD2 agrees at 14 bases. After removal of 6 bases from V and 5 bases from J, the junction contained 8 bases not matched to a gene. The CDR3 loop spans 17 amino acids. Germline CDR1 and CDR2: MDHEN and SYDVKM. The CDR3 is CASSRLTSGRVTGELFF. In nucleotides, the CDR3 is TGTGCCAGCAGCCGCCTGACTAGCGGGAGGGTTACCGGGGAGCTGTTTTTT.

As concerns this clonotype: The junction differs from germline at one of its ends, possibly a read error. This chain uses TRBV19 with TRBJ1-2; maybe TRBD1 (5 bases). The V gene's germline CDR1 is LNHDA and CDR2 SQIVND (reference sequence). The CDR3 spans 16 residues. The CDR3: CASSNRDPPPLYGYTF. The DNA of the CDR3 is TGCGCCAGCAGCAATCGGGACCCACCTCCTCTCTATGGCTACACCTTC.

This clonotype has a count of ten or more. The V and J genes are TRBV28 and TRBJ2-2, with TRBD2 identical over 7 bases. CDR3 length: 13 amino acids. Germline V gene lookup returns CDR1 MDHEN and CDR2 SYDVKM. V dropped 8 bases and J dropped 5; count of bases not matched to a gene: 5. CDR3 in DNA: TGTGCCAGCGGCAGGGAGGGGACCGGGGAGCTGTTTTTT. It is translated as CASGREGTGELFF.

This chain uses TRBV5-1 with TRBJ2-1; unclear D gene. The V gene's germline CDR1 is SGHRS and CDR2 YFSETQ. The CDR3 extends over 13 amino acids. V was cut by 1 base and J by 4 bases, with 6 bases left in between. The CDR3 region is CASSLQEYNEQFF. The CDR3 DNA follows: TGCGCCAGCAGCTTGCAAGAATACAATGAGCAGTTCTTC.

This chain connects TRBV5-4 to TRBJ1-2; D ambiguous. The ends were cut back, 4 bases at V and 4 bases at J, with 11 bases in the middle. The CDR3 has 13 residues. Germline CDR1 SGHNT, CDR2 YYREEE (reference sequence). This chain's CDR3 is CASSPGYFYGYTF. The CDR3, as DNA: TGTGCCAGCAGCCCTGGGTACTTCTATGGCTACACCTTC.

This chain links TRBV29-1 with TRBJ1-2, with 12 bases identical to TRBD1. V shed 6 bases and J 7 bases; nucleotides not matched to a gene: 3. The CDR3 is 12 residues long. Per the germline V gene, CDR1 is SQVTM and CDR2 is ANQGSEA. This CDR3 reads CSVGQGAGGYTF. CDR3 in DNA: TGCAGCGTGGGACAGGGGGCCGGTGGCTACACCTTC.

V is TRBV11-1 and J is TRBJ2-7; 9 bases match TRBD1. CDR1 is SGHAT, CDR2 FQDESV, per germline (reference sequence). Trimming at V came to 2 bases and at J to 5 bases, leaving 7 bases not matched to a gene. The CDR3 is 15 amino acids. CDR3 sequence reads: CASSLTNRGLNEQYF. The CDR3 nucleotides are TGTGCCAGCAGCTTAACAAACAGGGGGCTCAACGAGCAGTACTTC.

In its sample, this clonotype was seen many times. The chain has TRBV6-2 or TRBV6-3 and TRBJ1-1; D possibly corresponds to TRBD1 (5 bases). The length of the CDR3 is 14 residues. The V end was cut by 5 bases, the J end by 1 base, with 11 bases between. In germline, CDR1 is MNHEY, CDR2 SVGEGT. In nucleotides, the CDR3 is TGTGCCAGCAGTACTACAGGAACGAACACTGAAGCTTTCTTT. Translating gives CASSTTGTNTEAFF.

This clonotype has more than one count but fewer than ten. This sequence joins TRBV6-1 and TRBJ2-5; 14 positions match TRBD2. This CDR3 has 17 amino acids. After removal of 5 bases from V and 3 bases from J, the junction contained 8 bases not matched to a gene. The V gene's germline CDR1 is MNHNS and CDR2 SASEGT. CDR3: CASSKPGLAGVEETQYF. CDR3 in DNA: TGTGCCAGCAGTAAACCGGGACTAGCGGGAGTGGAAGAGACCCAGTACTTC.